The 12 T cell receptor beta chains in this list originate from one sample, sequenced in a study of control samples from healthy donors and cancer patients. Clones were read by immunoSEQ multiplex PCR, and TCRdb kept only the in-frame ones, dropping some. The repertoire has fewer than 200,000 clones, just under 95% of them found once; the top ten carry about 4%. Sequencing input: blood. The receptors shown here come from a woman aged 55 to 70 in good health.

The chain combines TRBV4-3 with TRBJ1-2, with a tentative D call TRBD1 (5 bases). Germline CDR1 is LGHNA and CDR2 is YSLEER. Trimming removed 0 bases at V and 8 bases at J, with 13 bases between. The CDR3 length is 14 residues. The CDR3 reads CASSQDRTYNGYTF. CDR3 DNA: TGCGCCAGCAGCCAAGATAGGACATACAACGGCTACACCTTC.

CDR3 residues: CASRYGGAGEQFF. CDR3 coding DNA: TGTGCCAGCAGATACGGGGGGGCCGGAGAGCAGTTCTTC. This chain links TRBV3-1 (or the pseudogene TRBV3-2) with TRBJ2-1; 8 bases agree with TRBD2. The CDR3 is 13 residues long. V lost 6 bases to trimming and J lost 10 bases; unmatched junction nucleotides: 8. CDR1 LGHDT and CDR2 YNNKEL come from the germline V gene (reference sequence).

In this sample, this clone turned up a few times. The chain joins TRBV29-1 to TRBJ1-4; a weak D match, TRBD1 (5 bases). The CDR3 runs 17 residues. Germline values: CDR1 SQVTM, CDR2 ANQGSEA. Between the trimmed V and J ends, which lost 1 base and 4 bases, there was a span of 19 bases. The CDR3 loop is CSVEVVPGGGHNEKLFF. The CDR3 DNA is TGCAGCGTTGAAGTCGTACCGGGCGGGGGTCATAATGAAAAACTGTTTTTT.

This clone has only one observation. J is TRBJ1-1 and V is TRBV12-3 or TRBV12-4; D is unclear. V was trimmed by 7 bases and J by 4 bases, leaving 13 bases between them. The CDR3 has 13 amino acids. The CDR3 loop is CASTSRSGTEAFF. Here the CDR3 DNA reads TGTGCCAGCACTTCCCGGTCCGGCACTGAAGCTTTCTTT.

This sequence joins TRBV27 and TRBJ1-1; D is possibly TRBD1 (5 bases). V gave up 5 bases and J gave up 1 base, with 11 bases separating them. CDR3 length equals 14 residues. Germline assignment: CDR1 MNHEY and CDR2 SMNVEV (reference sequence). The CDR3 region is CASSVGDRNTEAFF. DNA of the CDR3: TGTGCCAGCAGTGTGGGGGACCGGAACACTGAAGCTTTCTTT.

The chain combines TRBV2 with TRBJ1-3; a weak D match, TRBD1 (6 bases). V was trimmed by 4 bases and J by 4 bases, leaving 14 bases between them. Germline CDR1 and CDR2: SNHLY and FYNNEI. The CDR3 contains 15 residues. This chain's CDR3 is CASSAGQSQGNTIYF. CDR3 DNA sequence: TGTGCCAGCAGTGCCGGACAGTCTCAGGGAAACACCATATATTTT.

The chain uses TRBV6-2 or TRBV6-3 and TRBJ2-1; TRBD2 aligns across 10 bases. The CDR3 runs to 14 residues. Germline V gene sequence: CDR1 MNHEY, CDR2 SVGEGT. Trimming cost V 6 bases and J 5 bases; bases outside gene matches: 4. DNA for the CDR3: TGTGCCAGCAGACCTAGCGGGGGACACAATGAGCAGTTCTTC. Its protein product is CASRPSGGHNEQFF.

V usage is TRBV6-2 or TRBV6-3 and J usage is TRBJ1-1; TRBD1 agrees at 8 bases. This CDR3 has 14 residues. J gave up 3 bases and V 4 bases, and 4 bases lay outside the gene matches. Germline CDR1 reads MNHEY; CDR2 reads SVGEGT. The CDR3 bases are TGTGCCAGCAGTTCTCAACAGGGGGACACTGAAGCTTTCTTT. Residues: CASSSQQGDTEAFF.

This clone was detected once. This chain connects TRBV19 to TRBJ1-4; D gene ambiguous. The V end lost 6 bases, the J end lost 0 bases, and 8 bases lay between the germline ends. From germline, CDR1 is LNHDA and CDR2 SQIVND (reference sequence). This CDR3 region has 14 residues. CDR3 bases: TGTGCCAGTAGCCCAGAAGCAACTAATGAAAAACTGTTTTTT. Protein: CASSPEATNEKLFF.

The gene calls are TRBV10-1 and TRBJ2-5; 10 bases line up with TRBD2. The CDR3 totals 16 residues. Germline CDR1 reads WNHNN; CDR2 reads SYGVQD (reference sequence). Trimming took 3 bases from V and 4 from J; bases not matched to a gene: 8. As DNA, the CDR3 is TGCGCCAGCAGTGAACTAGCGGGGTTAGTTGGAGAGACCCAGTACTTC. It codes for CASSELAGLVGETQYF.

This rearrangement joins TRBV4-1 to TRBJ2-1; TRBD2 matches at 9 bases. Germline loops: CDR1 MGHRA, CDR2 YSYEKL. The CDR3 has 17 residues. The V segment lost 0 bases and the J segment 0 bases; nucleotides outside the gene matches: 3. CDR3 sequence: CASSQERGGSSYNEQFF. The CDR3 DNA reads TGCGCCAGCAGCCAAGAGCGGGGGGGGAGCTCCTACAATGAGCAGTTCTTC.

This chain joins TRBV19 and TRBJ2-1, with 10 nucleotides matching TRBD1. Trimming removed 6 bases from V and 5 bases from J; junction bases left unmatched: 4. CDR1 LNHDA and CDR2 SQIVND come from the germline V gene (reference sequence). The CDR3 totals 14 residues. The CDR3 is CASRGQGWNNEQFF. The CDR3 region has the DNA TGTGCCAGTAGGGGACAGGGGTGGAACAATGAGCAGTTCTTC.